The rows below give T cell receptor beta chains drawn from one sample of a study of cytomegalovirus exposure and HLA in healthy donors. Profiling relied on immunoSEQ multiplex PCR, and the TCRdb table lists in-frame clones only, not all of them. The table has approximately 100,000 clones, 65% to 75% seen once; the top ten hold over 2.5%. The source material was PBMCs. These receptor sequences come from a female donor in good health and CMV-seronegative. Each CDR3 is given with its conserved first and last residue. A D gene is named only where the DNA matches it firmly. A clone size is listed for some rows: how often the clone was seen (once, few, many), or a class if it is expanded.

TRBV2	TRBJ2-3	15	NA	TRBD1	TGTGCCAGCAGTGGGGACAGGGGGCAGGTAGATACGCAGTATTTT	CASSGDRGQVDTQYF
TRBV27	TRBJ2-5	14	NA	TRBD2	TGTGCCAGCAGTTTCCTGGGGGAGGGGGAGACCCAGTACTTC	CASSFLGEGETQYF
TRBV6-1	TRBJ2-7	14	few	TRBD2	TGTGCCAGCAGTGCACTAGCGGGTCTTGGGGAGCAGTACTTC	CASSALAGLGEQYF
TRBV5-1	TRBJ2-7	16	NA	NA	TGCGCCAGCAGCTCAGGCGGATCGGGAGCTCCCTACGAGCAGTACTTC	CASSSGGSGAPYEQYF
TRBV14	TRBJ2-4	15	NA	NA	TGTGCCAGCAGCCCCCTGGAGGAGGCCAAAAACATTCAGTACTTC	CASSPLEEAKNIQYF
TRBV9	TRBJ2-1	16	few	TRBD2	TGTGCCAGCAGCGTTAGACTAGCGAGGGGAGGGGATGAGCAGTTCTTC	CASSVRLARGGDEQFF
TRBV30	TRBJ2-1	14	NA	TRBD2	TGTGCCTGGATGGGGCTAGCGGGAAGTAATGAGCAGTTCTTC	CAWMGLAGSNEQFF
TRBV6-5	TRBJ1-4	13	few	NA	TGTGCCAGCAGTTACGTGAGCGGGGAAAAACTGTTTTTT	CASSYVSGEKLFF
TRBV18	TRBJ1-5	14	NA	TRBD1	TGTGCCAGCTCTTGGACAGGGACCAATCAGCCCCAGCATTTT	CASSWTGTNQPQHF
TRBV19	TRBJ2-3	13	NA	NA	TGTGCCAGTAGTATAGTAGTGGCAGATACGCAGTATTTT	CASSIVVADTQYF
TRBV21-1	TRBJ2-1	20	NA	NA	TGTGCCAGCAGCAATCGGTTTGCGGGAGGGCCTTCTGTGGCTTTCAATGAGCAGTTCTTC	CASSNRFAGGPSVAFNEQFF
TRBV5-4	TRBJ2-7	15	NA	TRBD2	TGTGCCAGCAGCTTGGAGCTAGCGGGAAATTACGAGCAGTACTTC	CASSLELAGNYEQYF
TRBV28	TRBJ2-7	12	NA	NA	TGTGCCAGCAGTTTTCTAGCCTACGAGCAGTACTTC	CASSFLAYEQYF
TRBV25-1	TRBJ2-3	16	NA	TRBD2	TGTGCCAGCAGTGGACTAGCGGGAATGGCCACAGATACGCAGTATTTT	CASSGLAGMATDTQYF
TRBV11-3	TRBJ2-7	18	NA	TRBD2	TGTGCCAGCAGCTTAGTCGTCCTAGCGGGGACACCTCCTCGAGAGCAGTACTTC	CASSLVVLAGTPPREQYF
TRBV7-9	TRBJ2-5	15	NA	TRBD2	TGTGCCAGCAGCTTTAGCGGGAGTGTCGTGAAGACCCAGTACTTC	CASSFSGSVVKTQYF
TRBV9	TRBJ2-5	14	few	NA	TGTGCCAGCAGCGTCACCTCCGGTGGAGAGACCCAGTACTTC	CASSVTSGGETQYF
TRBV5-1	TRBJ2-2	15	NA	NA	TGCGCCAGCAGCTTGGCCCTATTAGCCACCGGGGAGCTGTTTTTT	CASSLALLATGELFF
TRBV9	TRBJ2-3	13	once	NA	TGTGCCAGCAGCTATAACCGTGCGGATACGCAGTATTTT	CASSYNRADTQYF
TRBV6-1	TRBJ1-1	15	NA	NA	TGTGCCAGCAGTGAAGGGGCAGGGTTGAACACTGAAGCTTTCTTT	CASSEGAGLNTEAFF
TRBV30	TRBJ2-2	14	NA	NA	TGTGCCTGGAGGCCAGTGCCTCCGACCGGGGAGCTGTTTTTT	CAWRPVPPTGELFF
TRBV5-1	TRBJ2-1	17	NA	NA	TGCGCCAGCAGCTTGGACGAGGAAGCGGGCTTCTACAATGAGCAGTTCTTC	CASSLDEEAGFYNEQFF
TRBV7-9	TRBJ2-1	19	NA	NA	TGTGCCAGCAGCTTAATAGTCCTTAAGACAGGGGAGGGGGGAGATGAGCAGTTCTTC	CASSLIVLKTGEGGDEQFF
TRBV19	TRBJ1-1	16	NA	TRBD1	TGTGCCAGTAGTATAGCGAGAGGGGACAGGGCCACTGAAGCTTTCTTT	CASSIARGDRATEAFF
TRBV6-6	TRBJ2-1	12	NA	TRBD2	TGTGCCAGCAGTCCCGTGCGGGAGGGGCAGTTCTTC	CASSPVREGQFF
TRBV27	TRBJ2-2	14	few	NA	TGTGCCAGCAGCCCGACGCAGGGGACCGGGGAGCTGTTTTTT	CASSPTQGTGELFF
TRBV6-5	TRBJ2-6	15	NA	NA	TGTGCCAGCACCAAGGACATCTCTGGGGCCAACGTCCTGACTTTC	CASTKDISGANVLTF
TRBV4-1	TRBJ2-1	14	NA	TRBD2	TGCGCCAGCAGCCTAGCGGGGAGCTACAATGAGCAGTTCTTC	CASSLAGSYNEQFF
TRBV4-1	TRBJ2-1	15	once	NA	TGCGCCAGCAGCCAAGGATTTACACACTACAATGAGCAGTTCTTC	CASSQGFTHYNEQFF
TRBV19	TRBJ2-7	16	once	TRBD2	TGTGCCAGTAGTACCGTCCTAGCGGTAAGAACCTACGAGCAGTACTTC	CASSTVLAVRTYEQYF
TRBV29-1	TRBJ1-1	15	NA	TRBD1	TGCAGCGTGGCAAAGGCGACAGGGTCGAACACTGAAGCTTTCTTT	CSVAKATGSNTEAFF
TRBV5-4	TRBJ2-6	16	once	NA	TGTGCCAGCAGCTTCGGGGGTTCGTCTGGGGCCAACGTCCTGACTTTC	CASSFGGSSGANVLTF
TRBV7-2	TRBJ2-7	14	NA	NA	TGTGCCAGCAGCCCCTGGGGCGGAGATTACGAGCAGTACTTC	CASSPWGGDYEQYF
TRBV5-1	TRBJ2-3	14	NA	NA	TGCGCCAGCAGCTATGGCCAGGGTCCTAATACGCAGTATTTT	CASSYGQGPNTQYF
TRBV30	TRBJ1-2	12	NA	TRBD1	TGTGCCTGGGACCAGGGGGTTGGTGGCTACACCTTC	CAWDQGVGGYTF
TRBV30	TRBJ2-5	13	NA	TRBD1	TGTGCCTGGAGGGACAGGGGGCCGGAGACCCAGTACTTC	CAWRDRGPETQYF
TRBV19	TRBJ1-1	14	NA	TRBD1	TGTGCCAGTAGTACGGACAGGGTGAACACTGAAGCTTTCTTT	CASSTDRVNTEAFF
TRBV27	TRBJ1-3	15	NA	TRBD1	TGTGCCAGCAGTGCCTACAGGGGGCTAGGAAACACCATATATTTT	CASSAYRGLGNTIYF
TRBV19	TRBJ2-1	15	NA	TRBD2	TGTGCCAGTAGTATTCTTGCGGGAGGGTCTAGTGAGCAGTTCTTC	CASSILAGGSSEQFF
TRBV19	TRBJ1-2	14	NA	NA	TGTGCCAGTAGCCCCTCCAGTACAAACTATGGCTACACCTTC	CASSPSSTNYGYTF
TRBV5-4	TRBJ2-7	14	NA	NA	TGTGCCAGCAGCTGGCGGGACGGTTCGTTGAAGCAGTACTTC	CASSWRDGSLKQYF
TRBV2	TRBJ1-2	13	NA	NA	TGTGCCAGCAGTCAGGGGCGTTCCTATGGCTACACCTTC	CASSQGRSYGYTF
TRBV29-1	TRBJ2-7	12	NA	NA	TGCAGCGTTGAAGATGGGGCTTACGAGCAGTACTTC	CSVEDGAYEQYF
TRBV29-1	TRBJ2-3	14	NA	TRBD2	TGCAGCGCAGTGAGCGGGAGGGTCTCAGATACGCAGTATTTT	CSAVSGRVSDTQYF
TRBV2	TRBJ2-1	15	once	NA	TGTGCCAGCAGAGTTGGGGGGAACACCTACAATGAACAGTTCTTC	CASRVGGNTYNEQFF
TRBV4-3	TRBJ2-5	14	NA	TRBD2	TGCGCCAGCAGCCAAGTGGGGGGGCAAGAGACCCAGTACTTC	CASSQVGGQETQYF
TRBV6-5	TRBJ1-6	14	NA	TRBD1	TGTGCCAGCAAAAATACAGGGGACAATTCACCCCTCCACTTT	CASKNTGDNSPLHF
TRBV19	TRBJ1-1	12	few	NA	TGTGCCAGTAAGACCCGAACAGCCGAAGCTTTCTTT	CASKTRTAEAFF
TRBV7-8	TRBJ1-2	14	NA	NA	TGTGCCAGCAGCTTATCTCTATCCGACTATGGCTACACCTTC	CASSLSLSDYGYTF
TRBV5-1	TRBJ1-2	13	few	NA	TGCGCCAGCAGCTTGGGCGGTAACTATGGCTACACCTTC	CASSLGGNYGYTF
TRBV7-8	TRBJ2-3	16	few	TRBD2	TGTGCCAGCAGCTTAAGACAGATGGGGGGGTCAGATACGCAGTATTTT	CASSLRQMGGSDTQYF
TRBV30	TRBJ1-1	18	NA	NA	TGTGCCTGGAGCGGGCCCCGGAGTGTCTGGGGAGGGAACACTGAAGCTTTCTTT	CAWSGPRSVWGGNTEAFF
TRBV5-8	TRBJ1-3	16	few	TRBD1	TGTGCCAGCAGCTTCCGGGCCAGGGGGCTCGAAAACACCATATATTTT	CASSFRARGLENTIYF